The rows below give T cell receptor beta chains drawn from one sample of a study of blood T cell repertoires in COVID-19. Clones were read by immunoSEQ multiplex PCR, and TCRdb kept only the in-frame ones, dropping some. Here the sample spans more than 95,000 clones, 70% to 90% being singletons. Sequenced material: peripheral blood. These receptors originate from a woman aged 45-60 years with acute or convalescent COVID-19. CDR3s include the opening cysteine and the closing phenylalanine or tryptophan.

V	J	CDR3
TRBV6-5	TRBJ1-5	CASRGLVGGQPQHF
TRBV11-2	TRBJ2-5	CASSPIPGTGVDQETQYF
TRBV5-4	TRBJ2-1	CASSFTSVSYNEQFF
TRBV4-2	TRBJ1-3	CASRPGSGNTIYF
TRBV4-1	TRBJ2-1	CASSQDPRGASVQFF
TRBV5-5	TRBJ1-4	CASSLEGDRQGHNEKLFF
TRBV10-1	TRBJ2-2	CASSREPGLPGELFF
TRBV5-1	TRBJ2-1	CASRPGQGARYNEQFF
TRBV7-9	TRBJ1-6	CASSFWTTSSYNSPLHF
TRBV7-9	TRBJ2-1	CATSGRSQEQFF
TRBV11-2	TRBJ1-1	CASSLNPGTNTEAFF
TRBV7-8	TRBJ2-1	CASSLEGTGYNEQFF
TRBV3-1/TRBV3-2	TRBJ1-3	CASSLGQGGNTIYF
TRBV6-2/TRBV6-3	TRBJ1-5	CASSSSTGHQPQHF
TRBV2	TRBJ2-7	CASSQATGIEQYF